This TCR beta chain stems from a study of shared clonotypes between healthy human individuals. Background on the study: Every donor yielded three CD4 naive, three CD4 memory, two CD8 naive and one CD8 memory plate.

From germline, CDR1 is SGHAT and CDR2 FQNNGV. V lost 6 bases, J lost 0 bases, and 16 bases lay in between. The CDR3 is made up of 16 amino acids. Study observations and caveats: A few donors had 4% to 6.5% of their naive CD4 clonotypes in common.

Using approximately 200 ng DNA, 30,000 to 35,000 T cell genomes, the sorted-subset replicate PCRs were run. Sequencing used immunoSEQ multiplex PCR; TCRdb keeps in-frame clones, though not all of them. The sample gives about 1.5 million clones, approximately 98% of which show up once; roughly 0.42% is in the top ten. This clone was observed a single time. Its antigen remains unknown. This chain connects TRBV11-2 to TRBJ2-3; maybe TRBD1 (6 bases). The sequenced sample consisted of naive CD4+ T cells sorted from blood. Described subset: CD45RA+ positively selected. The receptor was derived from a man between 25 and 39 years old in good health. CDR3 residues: CASRLSRGLSTDTQYF. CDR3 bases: TGTGCCAGCAGACTATCGAGGGGGTTAAGCACAGATACGCAGTATTTT.